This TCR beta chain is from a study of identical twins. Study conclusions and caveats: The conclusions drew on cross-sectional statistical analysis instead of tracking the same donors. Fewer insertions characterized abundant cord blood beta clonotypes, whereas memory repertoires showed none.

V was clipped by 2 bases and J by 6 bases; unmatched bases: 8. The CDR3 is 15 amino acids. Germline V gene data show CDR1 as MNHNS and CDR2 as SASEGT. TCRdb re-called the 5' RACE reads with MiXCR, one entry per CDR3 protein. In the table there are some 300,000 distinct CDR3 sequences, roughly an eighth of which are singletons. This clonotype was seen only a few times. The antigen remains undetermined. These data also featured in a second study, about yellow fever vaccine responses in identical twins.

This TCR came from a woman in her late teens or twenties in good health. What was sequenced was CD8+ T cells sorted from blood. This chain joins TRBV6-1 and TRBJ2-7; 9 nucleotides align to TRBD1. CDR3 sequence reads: CASSEIWGQGPEQYF. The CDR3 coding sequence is TGTGCCAGCAGTGAAATATGGGGACAGGGACCCGAGCAGTACTTC.